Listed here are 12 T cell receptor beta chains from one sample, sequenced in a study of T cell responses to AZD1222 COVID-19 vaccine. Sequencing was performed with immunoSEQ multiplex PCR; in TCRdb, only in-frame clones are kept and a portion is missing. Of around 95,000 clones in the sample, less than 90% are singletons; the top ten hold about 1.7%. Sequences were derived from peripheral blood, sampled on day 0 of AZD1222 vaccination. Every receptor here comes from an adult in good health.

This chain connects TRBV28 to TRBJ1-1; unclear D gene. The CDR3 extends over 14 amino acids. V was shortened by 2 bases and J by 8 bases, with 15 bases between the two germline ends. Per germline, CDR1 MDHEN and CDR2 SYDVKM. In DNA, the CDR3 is TGTGCCAGCAGTTTAGGGGTAAGACAATCCGAAGCTTTCTTT. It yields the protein CASSLGVRQSEAFF.

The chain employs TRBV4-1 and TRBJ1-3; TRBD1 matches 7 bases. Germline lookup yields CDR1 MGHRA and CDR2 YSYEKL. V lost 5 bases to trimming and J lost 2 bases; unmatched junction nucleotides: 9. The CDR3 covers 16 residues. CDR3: CASSNPGQSTGNTIYF. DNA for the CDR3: TGCGCCAGCAGCAACCCGGGACAGAGCACTGGAAACACCATATATTTT.

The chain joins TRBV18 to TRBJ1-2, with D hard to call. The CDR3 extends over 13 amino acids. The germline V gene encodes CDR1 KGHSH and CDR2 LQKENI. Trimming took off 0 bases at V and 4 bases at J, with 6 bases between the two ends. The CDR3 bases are TGTGCCAGCTCACCACCGGGCCTCTATGGCTACACCTTC. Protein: CASSPPGLYGYTF.

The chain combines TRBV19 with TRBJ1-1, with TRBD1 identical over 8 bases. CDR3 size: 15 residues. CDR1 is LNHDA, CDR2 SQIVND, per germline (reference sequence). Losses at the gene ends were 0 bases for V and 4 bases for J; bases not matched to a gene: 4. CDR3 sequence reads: CASSIDQGAFTEAFF. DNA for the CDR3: TGTGCCAGTAGTATAGATCAGGGGGCGTTCACTGAAGCTTTCTTT.

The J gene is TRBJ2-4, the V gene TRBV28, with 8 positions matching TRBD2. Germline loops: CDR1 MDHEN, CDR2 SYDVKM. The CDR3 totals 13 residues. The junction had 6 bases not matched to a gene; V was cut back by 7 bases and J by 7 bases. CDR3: CASTAGLGNIQYF. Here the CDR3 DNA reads TGTGCCAGCACCGCGGGACTAGGGAACATTCAGTACTTC.

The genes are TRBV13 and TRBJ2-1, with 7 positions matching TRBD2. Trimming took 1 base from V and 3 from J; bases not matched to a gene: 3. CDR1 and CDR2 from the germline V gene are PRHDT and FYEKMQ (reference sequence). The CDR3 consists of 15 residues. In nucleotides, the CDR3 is TGTGCCAGCAGCTTAGTGGCGGGAGTCTACAATGAGCAGTTCTTC. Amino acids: CASSLVAGVYNEQFF.

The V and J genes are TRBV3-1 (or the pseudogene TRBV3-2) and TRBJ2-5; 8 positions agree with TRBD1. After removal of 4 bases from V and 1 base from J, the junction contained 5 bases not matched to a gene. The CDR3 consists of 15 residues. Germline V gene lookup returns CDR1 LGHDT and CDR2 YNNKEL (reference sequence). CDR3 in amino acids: CASSLTQGGQETQYF. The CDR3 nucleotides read TGTGCCAGCAGCCTGACACAGGGGGGCCAAGAGACCCAGTACTTC.

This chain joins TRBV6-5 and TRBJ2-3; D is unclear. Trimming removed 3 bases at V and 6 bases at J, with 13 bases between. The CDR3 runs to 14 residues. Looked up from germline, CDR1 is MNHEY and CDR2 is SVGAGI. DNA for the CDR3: TGTGCCAGCAGTTATCGCTCCGATGGGGATACGCAGTATTTT. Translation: CASSYRSDGDTQYF.

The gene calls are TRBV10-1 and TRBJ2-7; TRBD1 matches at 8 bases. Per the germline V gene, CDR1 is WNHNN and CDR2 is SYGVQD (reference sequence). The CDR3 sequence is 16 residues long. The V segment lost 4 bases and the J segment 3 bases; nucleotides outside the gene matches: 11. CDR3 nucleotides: TGCGCCAGCAGTGGGGGTTGGGACAGGTCCCGCTACGAGCAGTACTTC. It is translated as CASSGGWDRSRYEQYF.

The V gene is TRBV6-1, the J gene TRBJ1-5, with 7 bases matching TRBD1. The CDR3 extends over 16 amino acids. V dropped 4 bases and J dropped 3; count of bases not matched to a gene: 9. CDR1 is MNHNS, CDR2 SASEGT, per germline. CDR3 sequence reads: CASSGRDSLHNQPQHF. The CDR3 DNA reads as TGTGCCAGCAGTGGACGGGACAGCCTTCACAATCAGCCCCAGCATTTT.

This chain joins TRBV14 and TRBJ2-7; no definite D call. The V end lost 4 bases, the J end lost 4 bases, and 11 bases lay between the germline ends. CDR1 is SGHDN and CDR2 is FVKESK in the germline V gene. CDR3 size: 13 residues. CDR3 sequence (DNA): TGTGCCAGCAGCCCGGGTGGCGGTTACGAGCAGTACTTC. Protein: CASSPGGGYEQYF. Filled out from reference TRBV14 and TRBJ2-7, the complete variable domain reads EAGVTQFPSHSVIEKGQTVTLRCDPISGHDNLYWYRRVMGKEIKFLLHFVKESKQDESGMPNNRFLAERTGGTYSTLKVQPAELEDSGVYFCASSPGGGYEQYFGPGTRLTVT.

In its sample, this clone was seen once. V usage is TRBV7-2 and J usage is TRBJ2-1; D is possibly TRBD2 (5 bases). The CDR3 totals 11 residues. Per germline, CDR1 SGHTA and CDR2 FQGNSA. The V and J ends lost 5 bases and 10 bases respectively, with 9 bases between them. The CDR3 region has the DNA TGTGCCAGCAGCCGCGGGCGGGAGCAGTTCTTC. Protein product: CASSRGREQFF.